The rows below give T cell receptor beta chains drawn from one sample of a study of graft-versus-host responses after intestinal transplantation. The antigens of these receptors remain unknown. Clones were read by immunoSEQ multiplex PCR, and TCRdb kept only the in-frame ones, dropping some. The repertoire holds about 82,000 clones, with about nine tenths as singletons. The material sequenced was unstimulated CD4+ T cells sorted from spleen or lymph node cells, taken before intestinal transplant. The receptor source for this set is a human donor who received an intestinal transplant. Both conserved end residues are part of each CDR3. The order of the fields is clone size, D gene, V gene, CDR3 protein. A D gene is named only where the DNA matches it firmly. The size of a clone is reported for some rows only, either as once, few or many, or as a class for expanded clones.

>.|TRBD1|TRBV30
CAWSENTGGGSPLHF
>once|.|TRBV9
CASSVATGTMNTEAFF
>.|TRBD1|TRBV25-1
CASSESGTGYMRGYTF
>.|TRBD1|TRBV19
CASSKTGGIPYEQYF
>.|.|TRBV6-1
CAITSGTSNYGYTF
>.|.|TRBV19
CASSSTGASYNEQFF
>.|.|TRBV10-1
CASSEKRSYEQYF
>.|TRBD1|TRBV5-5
CASSSDRGGTYEQYF
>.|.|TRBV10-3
CATTGVSDTQYF
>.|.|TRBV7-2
CASSPVPWGEAFF
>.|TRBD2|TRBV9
CASSVASGGGGNIQYF
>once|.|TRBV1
CTSSQQTGATYEAFF
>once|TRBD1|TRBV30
CAWSVTGQIPYNEQFF
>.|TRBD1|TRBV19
CASSIQDRGLSPLHF
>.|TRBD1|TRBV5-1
CASGTELNYGYTF
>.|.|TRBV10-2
CASSETTQGLGTDTQYF
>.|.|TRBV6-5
CASSYPAGSGVGYTF
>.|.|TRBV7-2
CASSPGLIYEQYF